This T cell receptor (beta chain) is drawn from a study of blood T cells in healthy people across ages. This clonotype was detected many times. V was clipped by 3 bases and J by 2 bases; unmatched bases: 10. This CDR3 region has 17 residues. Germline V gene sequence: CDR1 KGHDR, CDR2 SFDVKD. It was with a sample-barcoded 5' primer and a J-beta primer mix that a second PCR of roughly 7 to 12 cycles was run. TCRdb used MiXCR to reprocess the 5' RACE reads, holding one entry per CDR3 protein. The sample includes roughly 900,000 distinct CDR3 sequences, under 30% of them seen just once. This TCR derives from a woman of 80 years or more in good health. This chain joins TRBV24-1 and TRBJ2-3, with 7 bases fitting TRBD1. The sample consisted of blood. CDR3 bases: TGTGCCACCAGTGATGCCGCCCGGACAGGATACACAGATACGCAGTATTTT. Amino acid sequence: CATSDAARTGYTDTQYF.